This entry lists 15 T cell receptor beta chains sequenced from one sample in a study of early T cells in non-severe SARS-CoV-2 infection. TCRdb ran MiXCR on the 5' RACE reads and lists one entry per CDR3 protein. Among under 60,000 distinct CDR3 sequences listed, around 5.6% were seen once. The sample was whole blood. Every receptor here comes from an adult who was a healthcare worker with PCR-confirmed SARS-CoV-2 infection or an uninfected control (not recorded which).

Ten or more counts support this clonotype. The chain is built from TRBV11-2 and TRBJ1-1, with D possibly matching TRBD1 (5 bases). CDR3 length: 16 residues. Germline V gene sequence: CDR1 SGHAT, CDR2 FQNNGV. Trimming took 5 bases from V and 1 from J, leaving 17 bases between them. CDR3 nucleotide sequence: TGTGCCAGCAGCCCAGGTTTGAGGACATCGAACACTGAAGCTTTCTTT. Its translation is CASSPGLRTSNTEAFF. Complete variable domain (other parts from reference TRBV11-2 and TRBJ1-1): EAGVAQSPRYKIIEKRQSVAFWCNPISGHATLYWYQQILGQGPKLLIQFQNNGVVDDSQLPKDRFSAERLKGVDSTLKIQPAKLEDSAVYLCASSPGLRTSNTEAFFGQGTRLTVV.

At least ten counts were recorded for this clonotype. The chain employs TRBV19 and TRBJ1-2, with no clear D. This CDR3 is 12 amino acids long. V gave up 7 bases and J gave up 4 bases, with 10 bases separating them. The germline CDR1 and CDR2 sequences are LNHDA and SQIVND (reference sequence). CDR3 sequence (DNA): TGTGCCAGTAACCCCGGGAGCTATGGCTACACCTTC. Residues: CASNPGSYGYTF.

This clonotype has ten or more counts. CDR3 nucleotides: TGTGCCTGGAGTGTACGGGTAGGACTAGCGGGAGAAAATGAGCAGTTCTTC. It codes for CAWSVRVGLAGENEQFF. This chain connects TRBV30 to TRBJ2-1; 13 bases agree with TRBD2. Trimming removed 0 bases from V and 7 bases from J; junction bases left unmatched: 9. The germline gives CDR1 GTSNPN, CDR2 SVGIG (reference sequence). This CDR3 contains 17 residues.

This clonotype has more than one count but fewer than ten. This chain links TRBV6-5 with TRBJ1-1; TRBD1 might be the D (6 bases). V lost 2 bases and J lost 4, with 8 bases in between. The CDR3 loop spans 13 amino acids. Germline loops: CDR1 MNHEY, CDR2 SVGAGI. DNA of the CDR3: TGTGCCAGCAGTTACGGAGGGGGCACTGAAGCTTTCTTT. Protein product: CASSYGGGTEAFF.

Here the CDR3 DNA reads TGTGCCAGCAGCGTCCCGGGAGGGGGCCGGTACGAGCAGTACTTC. Translation gives CASSVPGGGRYEQYF. The chain carries TRBV5-5 and TRBJ2-7, with D possibly being TRBD2 (8 bases). The CDR3 is made up of 15 amino acids. V lost 4 bases and J lost 4, with 18 bases in between. Looked up from germline, CDR1 is SGHKS and CDR2 is YYEKEE (reference sequence).

This clonotype came up many times. DNA of the CDR3: TGCGCCAGCAGCCAAAGGGAGGAGACATCCTACAATGAGCAGTTCTTC. Translation: CASSQREETSYNEQFF. This chain connects TRBV4-1 to TRBJ2-1, with a possible D match to TRBD2 (6 bases). The CDR3 totals 16 residues. The V gene lost 2 bases and the J gene lost 1 base, with 12 bases spanning the gap. CDR1 is MGHRA and CDR2 is YSYEKL in the germline V gene.

This clonotype was counted many times. The chain has TRBV11-2 and TRBJ2-5; D is perhaps TRBD2 (6 bases). The CDR3 spans 14 residues. V shed 5 bases and J shed 4 bases, with 14 bases lying between them. The germline V gene has CDR1 SGHAT and CDR2 FQNNGV. This CDR3 is CASSATGTGETQYF. DNA for the CDR3: TGTGCCAGCAGCGCCACCGGGACTGGAGAGACCCAGTACTTC.

The chain joins TRBV11-2 to TRBJ2-1, with TRBD2 matching over 13 bases. The junction had 13 bases not matched to a gene; V was cut back by 2 bases and J by 9 bases. The germline V gene has CDR1 SGHAT and CDR2 FQNNGV. The CDR3 has 18 amino acids. DNA for the CDR3: TGTGCCAGCAGCTTATCGCATATGGGACTAGCGGGGACCAGTGAGCAGTTCTTC. This sequence encodes CASSLSHMGLAGTSEQFF.

This chain joins TRBV12-3 or TRBV12-4 and TRBJ2-4, with a tentative D call TRBD1 (5 bases). This CDR3 region has 13 residues. With 7 bases removed from V and 0 bases from J, the gap between germline ends came to 7 bases. The CDR3 coding sequence is TGTGCCAGCACGGACATAGCCAAAAACATTCAGTACTTC. Translation: CASTDIAKNIQYF.

This chain uses TRBV6-6 with TRBJ2-7; D ambiguous. The CDR3 covers 15 residues. Germline assignment: CDR1 MNHNY and CDR2 SVGAGI (reference sequence). V lost 4 bases and J lost 6, with 19 bases in between. The CDR3 reads CASSFSLVAEIEQYF. The DNA of the CDR3 is TGTGCCAGCAGTTTCTCGCTGGTGGCAGAGATCGAGCAGTACTTC.

This clonotype was counted many times. This chain joins TRBV7-2 and TRBJ2-3; possibly TRBD2 for D (6 bases). With 7 bases removed from V and 7 bases from J, the gap between germline ends came to 18 bases. CDR1 and CDR2 from the germline V gene are SGHTA and FQGNSA. This CDR3 spans 14 amino acids. The CDR3 region has the DNA TGTGCCAGCATTAGCGGCCTACCCCCCAATACGCAGTATTTT. This gives the protein CASISGLPPNTQYF.

This clonotype has a handful of counts. The V call is TRBV29-1, the J call TRBJ2-5, with D possibly TRBD1 on 6 matching bases. The germline CDR1 and CDR2 sequences are SQVTM and ANQGSEA. The CDR3 is 12 amino acids. The ends were cut back, 4 bases at V and 5 bases at J, with 11 bases in the middle. The CDR3 loop reads CSVGPGEETQYF. As DNA, the CDR3 is TGCAGCGTTGGACCAGGGGAGGAGACCCAGTACTTC.

The V gene is TRBV12-3 or TRBV12-4, the J gene TRBJ2-2; D is uncertain. V lost 6 bases and J lost 8, with 7 bases in between. This CDR3 is built from 11 residues. The CDR3 DNA reads as TGTGCCAGCAGCCCGAGAGGGGAGCTGTTTTTT. Translation: CASSPRGELFF.

Ten or more counts support this clonotype. The V call is TRBV11-3, the J call TRBJ2-1; a weak D match, TRBD2 (6 bases). This CDR3 region has 13 residues. Trimming left V 4 bases short and J 11 bases short, with 15 bases between. Germline CDR1 is SGHNT and CDR2 is YENEEA. DNA for the CDR3: TGTGCCAGCAGCTACGGCGGAGGGCGGAAGCAGTTCTTC. It translates to CASSYGGGRKQFF.

This clonotype was picked up many times. The chain uses TRBV4-3 and TRBJ1-1; weak D call: TRBD1 (5 bases). CDR3 length: 17 amino acids. V lost 0 bases and J lost 3, with 17 bases in between. CDR1 is LGHNA and CDR2 is YSLEER in the germline V gene. The CDR3 region has the DNA TGCGCCAGCAGCCAAGATGGGGGGATTGGGGTGGACACTGAAGCTTTCTTT. Protein product: CASSQDGGIGVDTEAFF.